A single sample is the source of the 4 T cell receptor beta chains below, sequenced in a study of T cell responses to AZD1222 COVID-19 vaccine. Using immunoSEQ multiplex PCR, the repertoire was profiled, and TCRdb retains in-frame clones only, with some absent. The data hold some 120,000 clones, with more than 85% observed a single time. The sequencing here drew on peripheral blood, taken on day 0 of AZD1222 vaccination. The source is an adult in good health.

This chain uses TRBV4-1 with TRBJ2-1; maybe TRBD2 (7 bases). V lost 4 bases, J lost 0 bases, and 16 bases lay in between. The CDR3 totals 17 residues. Germline-derived CDR1 and CDR2 are MGHRA and YSYEKL. CDR3 residues: CASSLLGGDVSYNEQFF. Written as DNA, the CDR3 is TGCGCCAGCAGCCTCCTAGGGGGGGACGTCTCCTACAATGAGCAGTTCTTC.

J is TRBJ2-1 and V is TRBV6-5; the D gene is possibly TRBD1 (6 bases). Per the germline V gene, CDR1 is MNHEY and CDR2 is SVGAGI. The CDR3 length is 15 residues. V shed 7 bases and J shed 5 bases, with 18 bases lying between them. The CDR3 region has the DNA TGTGCCAGCACTCCGGGAAGGGACACCAACAATGAGCAGTTCTTC. It encodes CASTPGRDTNNEQFF.

The V call is TRBV5-6, the J call TRBJ2-7, with D perhaps TRBD1 (5 bases). Between the trimmed V and J ends, which lost 4 bases and 6 bases, there was a span of 8 bases. The CDR3 extends over 11 amino acids. Germline assignment: CDR1 SGHDT and CDR2 YYEEEE. This chain's CDR3 is CASSLDSEQYF. The CDR3 nucleotides read TGTGCCAGCAGCCTTGACAGCGAGCAGTACTTC.

The chain carries TRBV27 and TRBJ1-4; possibly TRBD1 for D (5 bases). Germline V gene sequence: CDR1 MNHEY, CDR2 SMNVEV (reference sequence). The CDR3 consists of 15 residues. V shed 7 bases and J shed 8 bases, with 20 bases lying between them. The CDR3 DNA is TGTGCCAGCACTTCTGCGGGGCTAGCTAGGGAAAAACTGTTTTTT. It encodes CASTSAGLAREKLFF. Using reference TRBV27 and TRBJ1-4 for the parts outside the CDR3, the full variable domain is EAQVTQNPRYLITVTGKKLTVTCSQNMNHEYMSWYRQDPGLGLRQIYYSMNVEVTDKGDVPEGYKVSRKEKRNFPLILESPSPNQTSLYFCASTSAGLAREKLFFGSGTQLSVL.